This T cell receptor beta chain was identified during a study of CD8+CD57+ T cells in acquired aplastic anemia. Study background: Sorting CD4+ and CD8+ cells gave DNA averaging roughly 3.2 ug.

The template for TCR beta VDJ and CDR3 sequence profiling was genomic DNA. MiXCR, applied by TCRdb to the reads, yields one record per CDR3 protein. Of about 150,000 distinct CDR3 sequences in the sample, around half were seen once. In patients chosen for sequencing, flow cytometry had shown CD8+CD57+ cell expansion. All patients had severe acquired aplastic anemia. Untreated patients provided the blood samples, with no therapy given before sampling. This CDR3 is built from 14 residues. With 7 bases removed from V and 2 bases from J, the gap between germline ends came to 14 bases. Germline V gene lookup returns CDR1 SEHNR and CDR2 FQNEAQ (reference sequence). This clonotype was observed at least ten times.

The source of this sequence is a human donor with aplastic anemia. This chain links TRBV7-9 with TRBJ2-5; D may be TRBD2 (7 bases). Material for sequencing was sorted CD4+, CD8+, or CD8+CD57+ T cells (not recorded which) from PBMCs. CDR3 in DNA: TGTGCCAGCATGGCGGGGGCGAGGCAAGAGACCCAGTACTTC. Protein: CASMAGARQETQYF.